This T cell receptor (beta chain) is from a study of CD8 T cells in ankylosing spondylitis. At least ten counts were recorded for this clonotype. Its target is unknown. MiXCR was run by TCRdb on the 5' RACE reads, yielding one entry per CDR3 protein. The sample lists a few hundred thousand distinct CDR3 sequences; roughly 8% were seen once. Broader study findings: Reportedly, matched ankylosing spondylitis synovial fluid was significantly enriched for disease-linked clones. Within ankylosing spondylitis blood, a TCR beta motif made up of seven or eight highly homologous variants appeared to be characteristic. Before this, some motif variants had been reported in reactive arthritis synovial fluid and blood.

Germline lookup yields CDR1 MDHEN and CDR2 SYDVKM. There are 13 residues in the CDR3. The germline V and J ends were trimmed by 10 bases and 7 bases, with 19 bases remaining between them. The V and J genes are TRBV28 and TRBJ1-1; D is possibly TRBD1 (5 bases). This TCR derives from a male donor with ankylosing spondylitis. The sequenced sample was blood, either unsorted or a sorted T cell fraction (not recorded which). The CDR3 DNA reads TGTGCCACTATGAGGGGTGGGGATTTTGAAGCTTTCTTT. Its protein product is CATMRGGDFEAFF. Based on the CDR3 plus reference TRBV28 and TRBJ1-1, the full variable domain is DVKVTQSSRYLVKRTGEKVFLECVQDMDHENMFWYRQDPGLGLRLIYFSYDVKMKEKGDIPEGYSVSREKKERFSLILESASTNQTSMYLCATMRGGDFEAFFGQGTRLTVV.